A selection of T cell receptor beta chains follows, all from one sample in a study of T cell changes during pregnancy in multiple sclerosis. Sequenced by immunoSEQ multiplex PCR; TCRdb stores in-frame clones only, minus some. The sample has just under 85,000 clones; approximately 89% are singletons. Material: peripheral blood, obtained in the first trimester of pregnancy. These receptors all stem from a female donor with multiple sclerosis, enrolled in a pregnancy study. CDR3s include the opening cysteine and the closing phenylalanine or tryptophan. Fields, in order: V gene, J gene, clone size, D gene, CDR3 DNA, CDR3 protein. D genes are given only for firm matches. For some rows the clone size is stated as once, few or many, or as a class when expanded; others skip it.

V: TRBV7-8; J: TRBJ1-1; size: -; D: -; DNA: TGTGCCAGCAACTTGGGACTCTCGAACACTGAAGCTTTCTTT; CDR3: CASNLGLSNTEAFF
V: TRBV4-3; J: TRBJ2-1; size: once; D: TRBD1; DNA: TGCGCCAGCAGCCAGTACAGGGGGCTTTATGAGCAGTTCTTC; CDR3: CASSQYRGLYEQFF
V: TRBV7-2; J: TRBJ2-7; size: -; D: TRBD1; DNA: TGTGCCAGCAGCTTAGCGGCCGGGACAGGGGGGTACGAGCAGTACTTC; CDR3: CASSLAAGTGGYEQYF
V: TRBV6-4; J: TRBJ2-1; size: -; D: TRBD2; DNA: TGTGCCAGGGCGGCGGGGGCCTACAATGAGCAGTTCTTC; CDR3: CARAAGAYNEQFF
V: TRBV27; J: TRBJ1-4; size: -; D: -; DNA: TGTGCCAGCAGTTTATATAGGGGAACTAATGAAAAACTGTTTTTT; CDR3: CASSLYRGTNEKLFF
V: TRBV18; J: TRBJ2-1; size: -; D: -; DNA: TGTGCCAGCTCACTAAGCACGGAGACTAGAAATGAGCAGTTCTTC; CDR3: CASSLSTETRNEQFF
V: TRBV6-1; J: TRBJ1-2; size: -; D: -; DNA: TGTGCCAGCAGTCCGGCAGGGAGGGAGGGCTACACCTTC; CDR3: CASSPAGREGYTF
V: TRBV6-1; J: TRBJ1-2; size: -; D: TRBD1; DNA: TGTGCCAGCGGAGACAGGGGGCGGGTCTATGGCTACACCTTC; CDR3: CASGDRGRVYGYTF
V: TRBV11-3; J: TRBJ1-3; size: -; D: -; DNA: TGTGCCAGCAGCTCTCAGGGGACAATCTCTGGAAACACCATATATTTT; CDR3: CASSSQGTISGNTIYF
V: TRBV7-8; J: TRBJ2-1; size: -; D: TRBD2; DNA: TGTGCCAGCAGCTTGGGGTCCGGGACTAGCGTCTACAATGAGCAGTTCTTC; CDR3: CASSLGSGTSVYNEQFF
V: TRBV2; J: TRBJ1-1; size: few; D: -; DNA: TGTGCCAGCAGTGAAGGGGTCGGGGCTTTCTTT; CDR3: CASSEGVGAFF
V: TRBV4-3; J: TRBJ1-1; size: -; D: TRBD1; DNA: TGCGCCAGCAGCCAACAGACAGGGGGCTCTGAAGCTTTCTTT; CDR3: CASSQQTGGSEAFF
V: TRBV12-5; J: TRBJ1-1; size: -; D: -; DNA: TGTGCTAGTGGTCACCGGGGGAACACTGAAGCTTTCTTT; CDR3: CASGHRGNTEAFF
V: TRBV19; J: TRBJ1-1; size: -; D: -; DNA: TGTGCCAGTAGCCCGGGTTTTTTGAACACTGAAGCTTTCTTT; CDR3: CASSPGFLNTEAFF
V: TRBV4-3; J: TRBJ2-2; size: once; D: TRBD1; DNA: TGCGCCAGCAGCCAAGGCCAGGGGGCTAGTACCGGGGAGCTGTTTTTT; CDR3: CASSQGQGASTGELFF
V: TRBV7-2; J: TRBJ2-2; size: -; D: -; DNA: TGTGCCAGCAGCTTAGTGGGTAGGAGAAACACCGGGGAGCTGTTTTTT; CDR3: CASSLVGRRNTGELFF
V: TRBV19; J: TRBJ2-1; size: -; D: TRBD2; DNA: TGTGCCAGTAGTATTGGGGAGGGCCATAATGAGCAGTTCTTC; CDR3: CASSIGEGHNEQFF
V: TRBV9; J: TRBJ2-5; size: -; D: TRBD2; DNA: TGTGCCAGCAGCGTAGGCTTAGCGGGGGGTACCGAAGGGACCCAGTACTTC; CDR3: CASSVGLAGGTEGTQYF
V: TRBV7-9; J: TRBJ2-1; size: -; D: TRBD2; DNA: TGTGCCAGCAGCCCCCCCTTGGCTAGCGGGAGTTTCTCCTACAATGAGCAGTTCTTC; CDR3: CASSPPLASGSFSYNEQFF
V: TRBV5-1; J: TRBJ1-1; size: -; D: -; DNA: TGCGCCAGCAGGGACAACCCATCCCAGAACACTGAAGCTTTCTTT; CDR3: CASRDNPSQNTEAFF
V: TRBV4-1; J: TRBJ1-2; size: -; D: -; DNA: TGCGCCAGCAGCCAAGCAGGATTGGACTATGGCTACACCTTC; CDR3: CASSQAGLDYGYTF
V: TRBV4-1; J: TRBJ2-3; size: -; D: TRBD2; DNA: TGCGCCAGCAGCTACGGACTAGCGGGAGGAAGGAGCACAGATACGCAGTATTTT; CDR3: CASSYGLAGGRSTDTQYF
V: TRBV6-1; J: TRBJ2-7; size: once; D: TRBD2; DNA: TGTGCCAGCAGTGGACTAGCGGGAGCTTCCTCCTACGAGCAGTACTTC; CDR3: CASSGLAGASSYEQYF